This T cell receptor (beta chain) is from a study of blood T cell repertoires in COVID-19. Original methodology: Researchers report that nucleated cell counts were estimated from reference gene primer amplification. Some clones are missing from TCRdb's copy, which holds only in-frame ones; the method was immunoSEQ multiplex PCR. From that table come the V and J calls and clone size; the DNA was used to work out D and trimming. Of about 94,000 clones listed, around 74% were seen once; the top ten hold 3% to 4.5%. In Seattle, patients joined the study during active infection and were tracked longitudinally. This clone was seen a single time. The sequenced sample consisted of peripheral blood. The source of this sequence is a man between 65 and 85 years old with COVID-19, enrolled during active disease.

The CDR3 coding sequence is TGTGCCAGCAGCCTCTGGGGCAGGGGGCTTGCAGATACGCAGTATTTT. Translation: CASSLWGRGLADTQYF. This rearrangement joins TRBV3-1 (or the pseudogene TRBV3-2) to TRBJ2-3, with 8 bases matching TRBD1. J was trimmed by 4 bases and V by 4 bases; bases with no gene match: 10. The CDR3 is 16 amino acids. Per the germline V gene, CDR1 is LGHDT and CDR2 is YNNKEL (reference sequence).